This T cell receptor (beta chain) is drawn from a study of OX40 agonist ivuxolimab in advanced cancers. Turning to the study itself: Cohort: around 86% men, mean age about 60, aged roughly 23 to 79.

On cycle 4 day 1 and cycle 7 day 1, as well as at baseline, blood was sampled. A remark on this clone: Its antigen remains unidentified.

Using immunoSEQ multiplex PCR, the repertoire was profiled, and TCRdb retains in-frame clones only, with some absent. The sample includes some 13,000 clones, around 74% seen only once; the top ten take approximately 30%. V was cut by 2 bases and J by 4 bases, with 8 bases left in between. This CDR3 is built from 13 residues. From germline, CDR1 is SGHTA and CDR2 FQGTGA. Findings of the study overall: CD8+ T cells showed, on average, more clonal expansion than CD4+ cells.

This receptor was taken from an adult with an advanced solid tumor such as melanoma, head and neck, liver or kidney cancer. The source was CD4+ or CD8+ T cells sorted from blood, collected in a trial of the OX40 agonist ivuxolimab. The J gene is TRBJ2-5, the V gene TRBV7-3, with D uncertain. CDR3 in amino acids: CASSLWKGETQYF. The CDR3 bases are TGTGCCAGCAGCTTATGGAAGGGAGAGACCCAGTACTTC.